One sample yielded the 26 T cell receptor beta chains listed below, sequenced in a study of CD8 T cells in ankylosing spondylitis. These receptors' targets are unknown. One entry per CDR3 protein results from TCRdb running MiXCR on the 5' RACE reads. This sample yields about 220,000 distinct CDR3 sequences, of which 7.3% are seen a single time; about 14% belongs to the top ten. Study findings and constraints: A TCR beta motif of under 10 highly homologous variants appeared characteristic of ankylosing spondylitis blood.

The sample comprised blood, either unsorted or a sorted T cell fraction (not recorded which). All receptors derive from a male donor with ankylosing spondylitis.

In this sample, this clonotype turned up many times. The chain links TRBV5-1 to TRBJ2-3; no reliable D call. CDR1 is SGHRS, CDR2 YFSETQ, per germline. This CDR3 contains 16 residues. The V end was cut by 0 bases, the J end by 6 bases, with 17 bases between. The CDR3 DNA reads TGCGCCAGCAGCTTGGCCGGGCGTGCAGGTGCGGATACGCAGTATTTT. Its protein is CASSLAGRAGADTQYF.

This clonotype was detected ten times or more. This chain joins TRBV20-1 and TRBJ1-1, with D unresolved. The ends were cut back, 6 bases at V and 5 bases at J, with 19 bases in the middle. From germline, CDR1 is DFQATT and CDR2 SNEGSKA (reference sequence). The CDR3 runs to 14 residues. Here the CDR3 reads CSADLLGLYTEAFF. The CDR3 nucleotides read TGCAGTGCAGACCTTCTGGGCCTTTATACTGAAGCTTTCTTT.

This clonotype was counted at least ten times. The DNA for the CDR3 is TGTGCCAGCAGTGAAAGGCAGGAGGGGCAGTACTTC. Its protein is CASSERQEGQYF. The gene calls are TRBV2 and TRBJ2-7, with a tentative D call TRBD2 (6 bases). Trimming took off 2 bases at V and 9 bases at J, with 11 bases between the two ends. The CDR3 has 12 amino acids. Per the germline V gene, CDR1 is SNHLY and CDR2 is FYNNEI.

At least ten counts were recorded for this clonotype. The rearrangement joins TRBV12-3 or TRBV12-4 to TRBJ2-3; no definite D call. The V gene lost 5 bases and the J gene lost 4 bases, with 10 bases spanning the gap. The CDR3 runs to 13 residues. The CDR3: CASSRLHADTQYF. CDR3 nucleotides: TGTGCCAGCAGTCGCCTACACGCAGATACGCAGTATTTT.

This clonotype was recorded many times. The V call is TRBV10-3, the J call TRBJ2-1; possibly TRBD2 for D (5 bases). Germline values: CDR1 ENHRY, CDR2 SYGVKD. Trimming shortened V by 3 bases and J by 0 bases, and 15 bases separated the two germline ends. CDR3 length equals 17 residues. Written as DNA, the CDR3 is TGTGCCATCAGTGATCCCGAGGTCGGAGGCTCCTACAATGAGCAGTTCTTC. It yields the protein CAISDPEVGGSYNEQFF.

This clonotype has a count of ten or more. The J gene is TRBJ2-7, the V gene TRBV27, with 10 bases that match TRBD1. CDR1 is MNHEY, CDR2 SMNVEV, per germline (reference sequence). V shed 4 bases and J 6 bases; nucleotides not matched to a gene: 6. The CDR3 runs to 14 residues. The CDR3 is CASSSDRGRIEQYF. The CDR3 DNA reads TGTGCCAGCAGTTCTGACAGGGGGCGGATCGAGCAGTACTTC.

The chain uses TRBV7-9 and TRBJ2-7; no clear D. Germline CDR1 and CDR2: SEHNR and FQNEAQ (reference sequence). V gave up 5 bases and J gave up 4 bases, with 15 bases separating them. The CDR3 contains 14 residues. The CDR3 nucleotides read TGTGCCAGCAGCCCCCCGTTGGGCCCATACGAGCAGTACTTC. It encodes CASSPPLGPYEQYF.

This clonotype was counted ten times or more. The chain carries TRBV29-1 and TRBJ1-1, with D hard to call. Germline V CDR1 and CDR2: SQVTM, ANQGSEA. Trimming pared 7 bases from V and 2 bases from J, leaving 11 bases between. The CDR3 is 12 residues long. DNA of the CDR3: TGCAGCGGATACGACGGTAACACTGAAGCTTTCTTT. Amino acids: CSGYDGNTEAFF.

The table lists this clonotype with many counts. This chain uses TRBV9 with TRBJ1-1; D is ambiguous. CDR1 and CDR2 from the germline V gene are SGDLS and YYNGEE. The V gene lost 2 bases and the J gene lost 5 bases, with 10 bases spanning the gap. The CDR3 runs to 13 residues. CDR3 bases: TGTGCCAGCAGCGTCGATTTCGGAACTGAAGCTTTCTTT. Translation gives CASSVDFGTEAFF.

This clonotype came up a few times. The chain links TRBV5-1 to TRBJ1-4; TRBD1 matches at 7 bases. Losses at the gene ends were 6 bases for V and 2 bases for J; bases not matched to a gene: 7. Germline values: CDR1 SGHRS, CDR2 YFSETQ. The CDR3 has 15 residues. CDR3 DNA: TGCGCCAGCAAGGGGACAGTTAATACTAATGAAAAACTGTTTTTT. This translates into CASKGTVNTNEKLFF. Supplemented by reference TRBV5-1 and TRBJ1-4, the full variable domain reads KAGVTQTPRYLIKTRGQQVTLSCSPISGHRSVSWYQQTPGQGLQFLFEYFSETQRNKGNFPGRFSGRQFSNSRSEMNVSTLELGDSALYLCASKGTVNTNEKLFFGSGTQLSVL.

In its sample, this clonotype was seen a few times. The chain combines TRBV6-5 with TRBJ2-4; D ambiguous. The CDR3 totals 13 residues. V was cut by 2 bases and J by 11 bases, with 13 bases left in between. CDR1 is MNHEY, CDR2 SVGAGI, per germline. CDR3 sequence reads: CASSYGAGPLQYF. Here the CDR3 DNA reads TGTGCCAGCAGTTACGGAGCCGGACCCCTTCAGTACTTC.

The chain recombines TRBV7-9 with TRBJ1-2; 10 nucleotides match TRBD1. Germline V gene data show CDR1 as SEHNR and CDR2 as FQNEAQ (reference sequence). V was clipped by 5 bases and J by 10 bases; unmatched bases: 10. CDR3 size: 14 residues. The CDR3 nucleotides are TGTGCCAGCAGCCACCCCGGGACAGGGGAAGACTACACCTTC. Translation: CASSHPGTGEDYTF.

Many counts were recorded for this clonotype. V gene TRBV6-2 or TRBV6-3 combines with J gene TRBJ1-5; D gene unclear. Germline V gene data show CDR1 as MNHEY and CDR2 as SVGEGT. This CDR3 region has 19 residues. V lost 0 bases and J 7 bases, leaving 25 bases between the germline ends. The CDR3 DNA is TGTGCCAGCAGTTACTCCAAAGAACACGGATGGGGAATGCACCAGCCCCAGCATTTT. This sequence encodes CASSYSKEHGWGMHQPQHF.

Concerning this clonotype itself: One base away lies a much larger clone, so this may be a sequencing read error. The final CDR3 position lacks the conserved phenylalanine or tryptophan, pointing to a likely read error. The chain recombines TRBV6-2 or TRBV6-3 with TRBJ2-7; D gene uncertain. This CDR3 spans 14 amino acids. Trimming left V 7 bases short and J 3 bases short, with 16 bases between. Germline CDR1 is MNHEY and CDR2 is SVGEGT. The CDR3 DNA reads TGTGCCAGCAAGTTTTCGGGTTCCGTCTACGAGCAGTACTAC. Its translation is CASKFSGSVYEQYY.

This clonotype occurred many times. The chain has TRBV20-1 and TRBJ2-7; 8 nucleotides align to TRBD2. V trimming: 8 bases; J trimming: 1 base; junction bases outside the gene matches: 7. The CDR3 length is 13 residues. Germline CDR1 DFQATT, CDR2 SNEGSKA (reference sequence). The CDR3 bases are TGCAGTACCGGGACTAGTTGGTCCTACGAGCAGTACTTC. Translating it yields CSTGTSWSYEQYF.

This clonotype was detected many times. The V and J genes are TRBV7-2 and TRBJ1-1, with D unclear. V shed 5 bases and J shed 5 bases, with 12 bases lying between them. CDR1 is SGHTA and CDR2 is FQGNSA in the germline V gene. The CDR3 has 13 residues. As DNA, the CDR3 is TGTGCCAGCAGCGAGGACGGACGTACTGAAGCTTTCTTT. This translates into CASSEDGRTEAFF.

This clonotype appeared a few times. V gene TRBV4-2 combines with J gene TRBJ2-1; tentatively, D is TRBD2 (6 bases). Germline V gene data show CDR1 as LGHNA and CDR2 as YNFKEQ. The length of the CDR3 is 15 residues. V was trimmed by 0 bases and J by 6 bases, leaving 12 bases between them. The CDR3 region has the DNA TGTGCCAGCAGCCAAGAAAACGGGAGTGGCAATGAGCAGTTCTTC. Its translation: CASSQENGSGNEQFF.

The chain links TRBV6-2 or TRBV6-3 to TRBJ1-5, with 7 bases lining up with TRBD1. The CDR3 covers 18 residues. J was trimmed by 2 bases and V by 6 bases; bases with no gene match: 16. CDR1 is MNHEY, CDR2 SVGEGT, per germline. The CDR3 coding sequence is TGTGCCAGCAGCTACACGACCGGCAGGGGGTCTCGCAATCAGCCCCAGCATTTT. It encodes CASSYTTGRGSRNQPQHF.

The chain recombines TRBV5-1 with TRBJ1-1; D call uncertain. The germline CDR1 and CDR2 sequences are SGHRS and YFSETQ. V was cut by 4 bases and J by 7 bases, with 14 bases left in between. The CDR3 runs 13 residues. Here the CDR3 DNA reads TGCGCCAGCAGCCCGCTCCCCCAGTTTGAAGCTTTCTTT. Its protein is CASSPLPQFEAFF.

Many counts were recorded for this clonotype. The rearrangement joins TRBV9 to TRBJ2-3, with D maybe TRBD2 (7 bases). Trimming took 1 base from V and 3 from J, leaving 15 bases between them. The germline V gene has CDR1 SGDLS and CDR2 YYNGEE. This CDR3 is built from 16 residues. In nucleotides, the CDR3 is TGTGCCAGCAGCGTATACGGGGGGCGCGGGACAGATACGCAGTATTTT. Residues: CASSVYGGRGTDTQYF.

The rearrangement uses TRBV6-1 and TRBJ2-4, with no clear D. Trimming removed 5 bases from V and 0 bases from J, with 8 bases in between. There are 14 residues in the CDR3. CDR1 MNHNS and CDR2 SASEGT come from the germline V gene. CDR3 sequence (DNA): TGTGCCAGCAGTCGTCTGTTAGCCAAAAACATTCAGTACTTC. Translated, it gives CASSRLLAKNIQYF.

This clonotype came up many times. The chain carries TRBV6-1 and TRBJ2-5; 11 bases are shared with TRBD2. The CDR3 sequence is 19 residues long. With 3 bases clipped from V and 5 bases from J, the junction kept 17 bases outside the gene matches. The V gene's germline CDR1 is MNHNS and CDR2 SASEGT. For the CDR3, the DNA is TGTGCCAGCAGTGAGGGTAACCCGGGACTAGCGGTTCTAAGGGAGACCCAGTACTTC. It specifies CASSEGNPGLAVLRETQYF.

V usage is TRBV7-2 and J usage is TRBJ2-7, with TRBD2 matching over 9 bases. Germline CDR1 is SGHTA and CDR2 is FQGNSA. The ends lost 4 bases at V and 2 bases at J; junction bases unmatched: 6. The length of the CDR3 is 15 residues. As DNA, the CDR3 is TGTGCCAGCAGCTCTAGAGGGACTAGCCCCTACGAGCAGTACTTC. Translating it yields CASSSRGTSPYEQYF. The entire variable domain, with the rest obtained from reference TRBV7-2 and TRBJ2-7, is as follows: GAGVSQSPSNKVTEKGKDVELRCDPISGHTALYWYRQSLGQGLEFLIYFQGNSAPDKSGLPSDRFSAERTGGSVSTLTIQRTQQEDSAVYLCASSSRGTSPYEQYFGPGTRLTVT.

This clonotype was recorded many times. The V call is TRBV4-3, the J call TRBJ2-3; D assignment may be TRBD1 or TRBD2 (5 bases each). From germline, CDR1 is LGHNA and CDR2 YSLEER. V was cut by 1 base and J by 4 bases, with 12 bases left in between. The CDR3 has 15 amino acids. The CDR3 sequence: CASSQGRGAPDTQYF. Here the CDR3 DNA reads TGCGCCAGCAGCCAAGGAAGAGGGGCCCCAGATACGCAGTATTTT.

This clonotype was counted ten times or more. The chain joins TRBV7-9 to TRBJ1-1; D call uncertain. Trimming stripped 5 bases from V and 1 base from J, with 14 bases between. This CDR3 is 15 amino acids long. The germline CDR1 and CDR2 sequences are SEHNR and FQNEAQ (reference sequence). The DNA of the CDR3 is TGTGCCAGCAGCCCCCGAGAAGTAAAGAACACTGAAGCTTTCTTT. It is translated as CASSPREVKNTEAFF.

The chain links TRBV7-9 to TRBJ1-1, with 7 positions matching TRBD1. V shed 5 bases, J shed 8 bases, and the junction held 2 bases outside the gene matches. Germline V lookup: CDR1 SEHNR, CDR2 FQNEAQ (reference sequence). This CDR3 spans 11 amino acids. The CDR3 region is CASSTQGEAFF. In DNA form, the CDR3 reads TGTGCCAGCAGCACACAGGGGGAAGCTTTCTTT. Using reference TRBV7-9 and TRBJ1-1 for the parts outside the CDR3, the full variable domain is DTGVSQNPRHKITKRGQNVTFRCDPISEHNRLYWYRQTLGQGPEFLTYFQNEAQLEKSRLLSDRFSAERPKGSFSTLEIQRTEQGDSAMYLCASSTQGEAFFGQGTRLTVV.